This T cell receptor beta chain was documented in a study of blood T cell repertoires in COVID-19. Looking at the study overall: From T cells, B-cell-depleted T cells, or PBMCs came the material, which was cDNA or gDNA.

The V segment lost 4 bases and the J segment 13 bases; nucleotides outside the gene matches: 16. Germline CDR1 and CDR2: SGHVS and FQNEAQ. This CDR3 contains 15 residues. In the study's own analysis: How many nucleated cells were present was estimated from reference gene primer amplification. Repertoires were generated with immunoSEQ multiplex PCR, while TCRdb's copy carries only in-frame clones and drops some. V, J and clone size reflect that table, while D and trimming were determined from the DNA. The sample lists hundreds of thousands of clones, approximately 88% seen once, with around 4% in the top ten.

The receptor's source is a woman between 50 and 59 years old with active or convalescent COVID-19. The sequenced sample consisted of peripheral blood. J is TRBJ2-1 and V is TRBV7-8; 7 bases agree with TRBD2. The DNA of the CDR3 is TGTGCCAGCAGCTCCGGGACTATCACCCCTACAGGACAGTTCTTC. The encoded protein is CASSSGTITPTGQFF.